These 21 T cell receptor beta chains share one sample of origin, sequenced in a study of shared clonotypes between healthy human individuals. Assay used: immunoSEQ multiplex PCR; TCRdb lists only in-frame clones, some missing. Of about 2.1 million clones detected, just under 95% appear once; the ten largest clones hold approximately 1.7%. Terminally differentiated effector memory CD45RA+ cells were excluded by CCR7 positive selection of CD45RO-negative cells. Sequenced sample: naive CD8+ T cells from PBMCs. These TCRs come from a man between 18 and 35 years old in good health. Some clones in this sample may be carry-over from other donors' samples.

The chain has TRBV5-1 and TRBJ2-2; the match to TRBD2 covers 9 bases. J lost 5 bases, V lost 2 bases, and 13 bases had no gene match. The germline V gene encodes CDR1 SGHRS and CDR2 YFSETQ. CDR3 size: 18 residues. The CDR3 DNA sequence: TGCGCCAGCAGCTTTCCCGTGATCACTAGCGGGCCTACCGGGGAGCTGTTTTTT. Translated, it gives CASSFPVITSGPTGELFF.

The V call is TRBV19, the J call TRBJ2-1; 9 nucleotides agree with TRBD1. Trimming cost V 7 bases and J 7 bases; bases outside gene matches: 8. CDR1 LNHDA and CDR2 SQIVND come from the germline V gene (reference sequence). The CDR3 spans 14 residues. The CDR3 DNA reads TGTGCCAGTATCCCGACAGGGGGGTTAAATGAGCAGTTCTTC. Its protein is CASIPTGGLNEQFF. The full variable domain, in which reference TRBV19 and TRBJ2-1 provide the parts outside the CDR3, is DGGITQSPKYLFRKEGQNVTLSCEQNLNHDAMYWYRQDPGQGLRLIYYSQIVNDFQKGDIAEGYSVSREKKESFPLTVTSAQKNPTAFYLCASIPTGGLNEQFFGPGTRLTVL.

The chain employs TRBV4-1 and TRBJ2-7; D is ambiguous. Germline V gene sequence: CDR1 MGHRA, CDR2 YSYEKL. This CDR3 has 15 amino acids. V dropped 1 base and J dropped 3 bases, with 13 bases sitting between them. This CDR3 reads CASSQGSINLYEQYF. The CDR3 nucleotides are TGCGCCAGCAGCCAAGGGAGTATTAATCTCTACGAGCAGTACTTC.

V gene TRBV5-6 combines with J gene TRBJ1-2; TRBD1 agrees at 8 bases. There are 14 residues in the CDR3. V lost 2 bases, J lost 4 bases, and 4 bases stayed unmatched. Germline V gene data show CDR1 as SGHDT and CDR2 as YYEEEE. Here the CDR3 reads CASSFGTGTYGYTF. The DNA for the CDR3 is TGTGCCAGCAGCTTCGGGACAGGCACCTATGGCTACACCTTC.

This clone appeared a single time. The chain employs TRBV27 and TRBJ2-5, with 9 nucleotides matching TRBD2. This CDR3 region has 19 residues. Losses at the gene ends were 6 bases for V and 5 bases for J; bases not matched to a gene: 22. Germline assignment: CDR1 MNHEY and CDR2 SMNVEV (reference sequence). The CDR3 spells CASSPQEVYLAGSGETQYF. The CDR3 DNA reads TGTGCCAGCAGCCCTCAAGAGGTTTACCTAGCGGGAAGTGGTGAGACCCAGTACTTC.

The CDR3 loop reads CASSYPGQFGNTIYF. The CDR3 DNA reads as TGTGCCAGCAGCTACCCCGGTCAGTTTGGAAACACCATATATTTT. The rearrangement links TRBV28 to TRBJ1-3; D remains ambiguous. This CDR3 is 15 amino acids long. Germline V gene sequence: CDR1 MDHEN, CDR2 SYDVKM. V gave up 6 bases and J gave up 3 bases, with 15 bases separating them. Variable domain in full (rest from reference TRBV28 and TRBJ1-3): DVKVTQSSRYLVKRTGEKVFLECVQDMDHENMFWYRQDPGLGLRLIYFSYDVKMKEKGDIPEGYSVSREKKERFSLILESASTNQTSMYLCASSYPGQFGNTIYFGEGSWLTVV.

The CDR3 region is CASSILERAADTQYF. DNA for the CDR3: TGTGCCAGTAGTATTCTCGAGAGGGCGGCAGATACGCAGTATTTT. This chain links TRBV19 with TRBJ2-3, with D perhaps matching TRBD2 (5 bases). CDR1 and CDR2 (germline): LNHDA, SQIVND (reference sequence). Trimming stripped 3 bases from V and 4 bases from J, with 14 bases between. The CDR3 runs 15 residues.

Concerning this clone: Other nucleotide sequences in the sample specify the same CDR3. The J gene is TRBJ1-1, the V gene TRBV13, with 7 bases fitting TRBD1. J lost 3 bases, V lost 7 bases, and 11 bases had no gene match. This CDR3 comprises 15 residues. CDR1 and CDR2 (germline): PRHDT, FYEKMQ (reference sequence). The chain's CDR3 is CASMGPTGADTEAFF. CDR3 coding DNA: TGTGCCAGCATGGGCCCCACAGGGGCGGACACTGAAGCTTTCTTT.

This clone was picked up one time. The chain links TRBV11-2 to TRBJ2-1, with D perhaps being TRBD1 or TRBD2 (5 bases each). The CDR3 has 13 residues. V was pared by 3 bases and J by 7 bases, with 10 bases between. Germline CDR1 reads SGHAT; CDR2 reads FQNNGV. Written as DNA, the CDR3 is TGTGCCAGCAGCTTTGGCAGGGAGAATGAGCAGTTCTTC. It yields the protein CASSFGRENEQFF.

The rearrangement uses TRBV11-2 and TRBJ2-7; TRBD1 matches at 7 bases. The CDR3 contains 17 residues. The V segment lost 0 bases and the J segment 5 bases; nucleotides outside the gene matches: 13. In germline, CDR1 is SGHAT, CDR2 FQNNGV. CDR3 sequence: CASSLDLGPGGRDEQYF. The CDR3, as DNA: TGTGCCAGCAGCTTAGACCTGGGCCCAGGGGGACGGGACGAGCAGTACTTC.

The chain joins TRBV7-6 to TRBJ1-2; 10 bases map to TRBD1. The J segment lost 5 bases and the V segment lost 5 bases, leaving 8 bases of the junction unmatched. Germline values: CDR1 SGHVS, CDR2 FNYEAQ. The CDR3 extends over 15 amino acids. The DNA for the CDR3 is TGTGCCAGCAGCGATAGACAGGGGGCGATTTATGGCTACACCTTC. It encodes CASSDRQGAIYGYTF.

The DNA for the CDR3 is TGTGCCAGCAGTTACTCGAGGGCGGGTCCCGACAATGAGCAGTTCTTC. Translated, it gives CASSYSRAGPDNEQFF. This chain uses TRBV6-5 with TRBJ2-1; possibly TRBD2 for D (5 bases). Trimming pared 0 bases from V and 5 bases from J, leaving 14 bases between. Germline lookup yields CDR1 MNHEY and CDR2 SVGAGI. The CDR3 runs to 16 residues.

This chain uses TRBV11-2 with TRBJ2-7, with 14 bases aligning to TRBD2. The CDR3 consists of 15 residues. Germline V gene data show CDR1 as SGHAT and CDR2 as FQNNGV. After removal of 5 bases from V and 5 bases from J, the junction contained 5 bases not matched to a gene. The CDR3 here is CASSGPGLAGDEQYF. For the CDR3, the DNA is TGTGCCAGCAGCGGACCGGGACTAGCGGGAGACGAGCAGTACTTC.

The chain carries TRBV15 and TRBJ2-1; a possible D gene is TRBD1 (6 bases). The length of the CDR3 is 14 residues. In germline, CDR1 is LNHNV, CDR2 YYDKDF (reference sequence). V lost 6 bases to trimming and J lost 4 bases, with 13 bases between them. The CDR3 loop is CATSSGTLYNEQFF. CDR3 DNA sequence: TGTGCCACCAGTTCCGGGACACTTTACAATGAGCAGTTCTTC.

V is TRBV27 and J is TRBJ2-2; no clear D. The V gene lost 6 bases and the J gene lost 1 base, with 6 bases spanning the gap. The CDR3 covers 13 residues. CDR1 and CDR2 from the germline V gene are MNHEY and SMNVEV (reference sequence). This chain's CDR3 is CASRFRNTGELFF. The CDR3 DNA reads TGTGCCAGCAGATTCCGGAACACCGGGGAGCTGTTTTTT.

The chain employs TRBV15 and TRBJ2-1; tentative D call: TRBD2 (5 bases). This CDR3 spans 13 amino acids. Germline loops: CDR1 LNHNV, CDR2 YYDKDF (reference sequence). For the CDR3, the DNA is TGTGCGTGCAAGGGAGCCCTCTACAATGAGCAGTTCTTC. Amino acid sequence: CACKGALYNEQFF.

This clone was recorded once. V and J are TRBV6-5 and TRBJ2-1; 8 bases fit TRBD2. V was clipped by 2 bases and J by 10 bases; unmatched bases: 13. Germline loops: CDR1 MNHEY, CDR2 SVGAGI. This CDR3 comprises 16 residues. The CDR3 reads CASSYPDWREVDEQFF. The CDR3 coding sequence is TGTGCCAGCAGTTACCCGGACTGGCGGGAGGTAGACGAGCAGTTCTTC.

The chain has TRBV7-6 and TRBJ2-1; TRBD2 agrees at 10 bases. J gave up 8 bases and V 1 base, and 5 bases lay outside the gene matches. Germline V CDR1 and CDR2: SGHVS, FNYEAQ. CDR3 length equals 15 residues. CDR3 protein: CASSLVGLATHEQFF. The CDR3 DNA reads as TGTGCCAGCAGCTTAGTGGGACTAGCGACTCATGAGCAGTTCTTC.

CDR3 bases: TGCAGCGTTCTGAAGGGGGCCTCCTACGAGCAGTACTTC. Protein sequence: CSVLKGASYEQYF. The genes are TRBV29-1 and TRBJ2-5, with 7 positions matching TRBD1. The J call is uncertain, as TRBJ2-7 better fits the DNA end. CDR3 length: 13 amino acids. In germline, CDR1 is SQVTM, CDR2 ANQGSEA.

V gene TRBV19 combines with J gene TRBJ2-3; 11 positions match TRBD2. V lost 6 bases, J lost 3 bases, and 14 bases stayed unmatched. The CDR3 is made up of 18 amino acids. Per germline, CDR1 LNHDA and CDR2 SQIVND (reference sequence). CDR3 sequence: CASRILAGGEFGTDTQYF. As DNA, the CDR3 is TGTGCCAGTAGGATTTTAGCGGGAGGGGAATTCGGTACAGATACGCAGTATTTT.

The V gene is TRBV5-1, the J gene TRBJ1-1; 9 bases agree with TRBD1. The trim removed 2 bases at V and 5 bases at J, leaving 7 bases unmatched. The CDR3 length is 15 residues. Germline CDR1 is SGHRS and CDR2 is YFSETQ. CDR3 region: CASSFLDRGDTEAFF. CDR3 coding DNA: TGCGCCAGCAGCTTCCTGGACAGGGGCGATACTGAAGCTTTCTTT.